The text below deals with one TCR beta chain. The CDR3 runs 16 residues. Unmatched junction bases numbered 8, after V lost 5 bases and J lost 6 bases. CDR1 SGHTA and CDR2 FQGNSA come from the germline V gene. The cohort excluded patients with autoimmune disease history or systemic immunosuppression. This sample is drawn from a study of OX40 agonist ivuxolimab in advanced cancers. The wider study: Six ivuxolimab dose levels, 0.01 to 10 mg/kg, were given intravenously every 2 weeks. Treatment received earlier with anti-PD-1, anti-PD-L1 or anti-CTLA-4 agents was allowed, and under 50% had some.

Only in-frame clones appear in the TCRdb table, and some are missing; sequencing was by immunoSEQ multiplex PCR. This sample carries approximately 20,000 clones, 85% to 90% of them seen once, and the ten largest clones take around 50%. This receptor was taken from an adult with an advanced solid tumor such as melanoma, head and neck, liver or kidney cancer. This sample comprised CD4+ or CD8+ T cells sorted from blood, obtained in a trial of the OX40 agonist ivuxolimab. The rearrangement links TRBV7-2 to TRBJ2-2, with 11 bases identical to TRBD1. CDR3 protein: CASSLGQGEGSGELFF. DNA of the CDR3: TGTGCCAGCAGCCTGGGACAGGGGGAGGGTTCCGGGGAGCTGTTTTTT.